This T cell receptor (beta chain) was captured in a study of T cells in localized non-small cell lung cancer. Whole-study results and caveats: In the blood, greater T cell density corresponded to longer overall survival. Uninvolved adjacent lung, not tumor, had the highest T cell clonality.

About this clone itself: Its antigen is unidentified.

The assay was immunoSEQ multiplex PCR, and TCRdb's table has in-frame clones only and misses some. The sample consists of 45,000 to 60,000 clones, around 81% of them appearing once. V was clipped by 0 bases and J by 1 base, with 3 bases between them. CDR1 is MNHEY, CDR2 SVGAGI, per germline. The CDR3 totals 13 residues. The chain recombines TRBV6-5 with TRBJ1-2; no reliable D call. The sequences come from PBMCs, collected before any cancer treatment. The TCR was taken from a woman between 35 and 70 years old with stage II lung adenocarcinoma. CDR3 in DNA: TGTGCCAGCAGTTACTCGAGTAACTATGGCTACACCTTC. It is translated as CASSYSSNYGYTF.